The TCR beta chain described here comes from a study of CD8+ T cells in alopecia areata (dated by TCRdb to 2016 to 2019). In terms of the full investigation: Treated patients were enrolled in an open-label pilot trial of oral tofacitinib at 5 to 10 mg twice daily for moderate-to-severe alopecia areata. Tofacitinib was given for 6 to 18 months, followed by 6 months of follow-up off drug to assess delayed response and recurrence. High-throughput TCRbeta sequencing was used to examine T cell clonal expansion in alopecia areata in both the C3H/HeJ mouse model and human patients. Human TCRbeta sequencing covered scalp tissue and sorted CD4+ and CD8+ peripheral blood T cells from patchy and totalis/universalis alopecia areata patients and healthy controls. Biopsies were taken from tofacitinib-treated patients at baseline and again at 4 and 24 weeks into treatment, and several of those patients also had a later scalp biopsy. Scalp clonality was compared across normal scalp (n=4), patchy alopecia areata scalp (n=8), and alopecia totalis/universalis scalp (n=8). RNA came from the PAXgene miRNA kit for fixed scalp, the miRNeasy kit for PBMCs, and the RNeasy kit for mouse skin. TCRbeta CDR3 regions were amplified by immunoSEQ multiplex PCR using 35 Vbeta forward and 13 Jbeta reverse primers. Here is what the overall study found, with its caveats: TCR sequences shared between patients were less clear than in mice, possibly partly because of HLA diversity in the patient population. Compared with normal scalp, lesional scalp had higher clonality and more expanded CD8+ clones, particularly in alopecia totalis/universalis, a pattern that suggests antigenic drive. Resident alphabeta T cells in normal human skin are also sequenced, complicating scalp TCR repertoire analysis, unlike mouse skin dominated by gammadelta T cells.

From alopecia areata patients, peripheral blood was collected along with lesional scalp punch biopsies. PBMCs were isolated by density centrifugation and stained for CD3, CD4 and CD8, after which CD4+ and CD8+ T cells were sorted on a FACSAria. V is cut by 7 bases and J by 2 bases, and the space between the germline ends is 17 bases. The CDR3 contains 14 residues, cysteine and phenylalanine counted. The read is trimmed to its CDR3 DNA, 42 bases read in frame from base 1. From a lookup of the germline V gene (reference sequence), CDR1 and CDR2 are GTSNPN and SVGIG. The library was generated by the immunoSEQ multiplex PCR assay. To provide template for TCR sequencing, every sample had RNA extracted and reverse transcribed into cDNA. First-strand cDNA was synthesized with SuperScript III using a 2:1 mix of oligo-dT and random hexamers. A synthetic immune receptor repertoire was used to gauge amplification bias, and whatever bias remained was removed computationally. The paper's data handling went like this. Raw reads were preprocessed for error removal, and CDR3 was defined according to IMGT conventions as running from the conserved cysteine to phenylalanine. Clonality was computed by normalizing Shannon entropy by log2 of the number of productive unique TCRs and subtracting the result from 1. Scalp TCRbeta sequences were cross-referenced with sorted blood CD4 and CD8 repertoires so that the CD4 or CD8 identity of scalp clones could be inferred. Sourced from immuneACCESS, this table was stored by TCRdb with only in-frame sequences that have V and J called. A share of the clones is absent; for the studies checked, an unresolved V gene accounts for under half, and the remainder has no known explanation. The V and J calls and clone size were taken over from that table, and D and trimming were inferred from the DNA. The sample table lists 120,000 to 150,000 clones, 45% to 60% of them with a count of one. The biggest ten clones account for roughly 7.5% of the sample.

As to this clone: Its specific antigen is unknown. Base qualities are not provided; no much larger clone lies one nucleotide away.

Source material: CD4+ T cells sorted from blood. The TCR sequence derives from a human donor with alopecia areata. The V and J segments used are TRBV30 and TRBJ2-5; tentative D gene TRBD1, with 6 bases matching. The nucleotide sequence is TGTGCCTACTCATCCAGGACAGTACAAGAGACCCAGTACTTC. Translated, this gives CAYSSRTVQETQYF.